This TCR beta chain was recovered during a study of blood T cell repertoires in COVID-19. About the research overall: Samples came from the United States, Italy and Spain, spanning acute and convalescent COVID-19.

How the authors handled the data: Amplifying reference gene primers gave estimates of nucleated cell counts. Libraries were prepared by immunoSEQ multiplex PCR; TCRdb keeps only in-frame clonotypes and omits some of them. V and J calls and clone size are given by that table; D and trimming were obtained from the DNA. The sample lists roughly 350,000 clones, 80% to 90% seen once, with less than 11% in the top ten. It was during active infection that Seattle patients were enrolled and then longitudinally followed. The sequenced sample consisted of peripheral blood. The TCR was taken from a woman aged 30 to 39 with COVID-19, enrolled during active disease.

CDR3 loop: CASRFGQGGSYEQYF. For the CDR3, the DNA is TGCGCCAGCAGATTCGGACAGGGAGGATCCTACGAGCAGTACTTC. The chain carries TRBV4-1 and TRBJ2-7; the match to TRBD1 covers 8 bases. The germline V gene has CDR1 MGHRA and CDR2 YSYEKL. After removal of 6 bases from V and 1 base from J, the junction contained 8 bases not matched to a gene. This CDR3 comprises 15 residues.